The 6 T cell receptor beta chains reported below all come from one sample, sequenced in a study of glioma-infiltrating T cells after dendritic cell vaccination. The sample's time point: after dendritic cell vaccination, including at tumor progression/relapse. Libraries were prepared by immunoSEQ multiplex PCR; TCRdb keeps only in-frame clonotypes and omits some of them. The sample consists of 50,000 to 55,000 clones, approximately 90% of them appearing once. The material was blood, obtained after dendritic cell vaccination. All receptors derive from a human donor with glioblastoma.

The J gene is TRBJ1-5, the V gene TRBV10-2; no clear D gene. Germline lookup yields CDR1 WSHSY and CDR2 SAAADI. Deletions cut 1 base from V and 6 bases from J, with 16 bases between. This CDR3 has 16 residues. Here the CDR3 DNA reads TGCGCCAGCAGTGAGTACCCTCCGGTTGAGCGTCAGCCCCAGCATTTT. Amino acids: CASSEYPPVERQPQHF.

The chain couples TRBV18 to TRBJ2-7; possibly TRBD1 for D (6 bases). The ends were cut back, 5 bases at V and 2 bases at J, with 13 bases in the middle. The CDR3 length is 14 residues. Germline V gene data show CDR1 as KGHSH and CDR2 as LQKENI. This CDR3 reads CASSNNRAPYEQYF. Here the CDR3 DNA reads TGTGCCAGCTCAAACAACAGGGCCCCCTACGAGCAGTACTTC. Full variable domain (outside the CDR3, taken from reference TRBV18 and TRBJ2-7): NAGVMQNPRHLVRRRGQEARLRCSPMKGHSHVYWYRQLPEEGLKFMVYLQKENIIDESGMPKERFSAEFPKEGPSILRIQQVVRGDSAAYFCASSNNRAPYEQYFGPGTRLTVT.

The rearrangement uses TRBV7-9 and TRBJ2-5; maybe TRBD2 (6 bases). The CDR3 contains 14 residues. The germline CDR1 and CDR2 sequences are SEHNR and FQNEAQ (reference sequence). V gave up 5 bases and J gave up 1 base, with 11 bases separating them. The CDR3 DNA sequence: TGTGCCAGCAGCGCGGAGGGCCTCCAAGAGACCCAGTACTTC. This gives the protein CASSAEGLQETQYF.

The chain combines TRBV9 with TRBJ1-1; unclear D gene. Between the trimmed V and J ends, which lost 2 bases and 3 bases, there was a span of 8 bases. Germline V gene sequence: CDR1 SGDLS, CDR2 YYNGEE. The CDR3 totals 13 residues. The DNA for the CDR3 is TGTGCCAGCAGCGTCGTAAGCGACACTGAAGCTTTCTTT. Translated: CASSVVSDTEAFF.

The V and J genes are TRBV5-1 and TRBJ2-1; TRBD2 agrees at 7 bases. Germline CDR1 and CDR2: SGHRS and YFSETQ. V trimming: 0 bases; J trimming: 0 bases; junction bases outside the gene matches: 3. The CDR3 extends over 16 amino acids. The CDR3 protein is CASSLEGGSSYNEQFF. In DNA, the CDR3 is TGCGCCAGCAGCTTGGAGGGCGGGAGCTCCTACAATGAGCAGTTCTTC.

The CDR3 bases are TGTGCCAGTAGTGGCGGACTAGCGGGAGGGATTGGGGAGCAGTTCTTC. It specifies CASSGGLAGGIGEQFF. The chain is built from TRBV19 and TRBJ2-1, with 15 bases matching TRBD2. The CDR3 loop spans 16 amino acids. V lost 5 bases and J lost 10; bases outside the gene matches: 9. The germline V gene encodes CDR1 LNHDA and CDR2 SQIVND (reference sequence). Complete variable domain (other parts from reference TRBV19 and TRBJ2-1): DGGITQSPKYLFRKEGQNVTLSCEQNLNHDAMYWYRQDPGQGLRLIYYSQIVNDFQKGDIAEGYSVSREKKESFPLTVTSAQKNPTAFYLCASSGGLAGGIGEQFFGPGTRLTVL.